The TCR beta chain described here comes from a study of Graves' ophthalmopathy and Graves' hyperthyroidism. The wider study: Investigators collected peripheral blood at initial diagnosis, before any treatment was given.

In regard to this clonotype: This sequence may be a read error, since a much larger clone differs from it by one base.

Using RNA transcripts, the TCR beta CDR3 regions were amplified. Second-round multiplex PCR followed a first-round RT-PCR using HTBI primers. TCRdb called the multiplex PCR reads again in MiXCR, with one record for every CDR3 protein. The sample has 650,000 to 900,000 distinct CDR3 sequences, 40% seen once. CDR1 and CDR2 (germline): PRHDT, FYEKMQ (reference sequence). This CDR3 is 15 amino acids long. The origin of this receptor is an adult man with Graves' ophthalmopathy. Input material: peripheral blood. The chain employs TRBV13 and TRBJ1-1; no clear D. In DNA, the CDR3 is TGTACCAGCAGCTTAGTAGGGAGCTTGGGCACTGAAGCTTTCTTT. Its translation is CTSSLVGSLGTEAFF.